Detailed here is one T cell receptor (beta chain). Its cognate antigen is unknown. The source of the sample is a study of cytomegalovirus exposure and HLA in healthy donors. Study-wide results and limits: In a later analysis, several top co-occurrence clusters appeared linked to parvovirus B19, influenza, CMV and Epstein-Barr virus. It is likely that the observed cluster of highly shared sequence variants was a sequencing artifact.

At the time of sampling, donors were nominally healthy, though unrecorded immune exposures were likely. Germline CDR1 is SNHLY and CDR2 is FYNNEI. Trimming took 3 bases from V and 5 from J; bases not matched to a gene: 3. The CDR3 sequence is 15 residues long. The study ran its PCR with 60 Vbeta and 13 Jbeta primers. Sequenced by immunoSEQ multiplex PCR; TCRdb stores in-frame clones only, minus some. The sample has about 130,000 clones, about 84% seen once. This TCR was recovered from a boy aged 5 to 17 in good health and CMV-seronegative. This sequence joins TRBV2 and TRBJ2-3; 12 bases line up with TRBD2. Material: PBMCs. The CDR3: CASSDLAGGGDTQYF. The CDR3 nucleotides read TGTGCCAGCAGTGACCTAGCGGGAGGGGGAGATACGCAGTATTTT.